Listed below are T cell receptor beta chains from one sample, sequenced in a study of immune evolution from preneoplasia to lung adenocarcinoma. Produced via immunoSEQ multiplex PCR; TCRdb's table is partial and in-frame only. The data hold approximately 11,000 clones, with roughly four fifths observed a single time. Sequencing used FFPE minimally invasive lung adenocarcinoma tissue. The receptors originated from a person between 65 and 79 years old with lung adenocarcinoma. The CDR3 runs from the conserved cysteine through the conserved F or W. Each record gives: clone size, D gene, V gene, J gene, CDR3 protein, CDR3 DNA. D genes are given only for firm matches. The size field is filled for only some rows; it gives once, few, many or a size class.

>NA|NA|TRBV9|TRBJ2-1
CASSPPGLSYNEQFF
TGTGCCAGCAGCCCCCCCGGACTATCCTACAATGAGCAGTTCTTC
>NA|NA|TRBV30|TRBJ1-3
CAWKHRPSSGNTIYF
TGTGCCTGGAAACACAGGCCAAGCTCTGGAAACACCATATATTTT
>NA|TRBD1|TRBV29-1|TRBJ2-1
CSVAGTGGLDEQFF
TGCAGCGTTGCCGGGACAGGGGGTTTGGATGAGCAGTTCTTC
>once|NA|TRBV20-1|TRBJ1-2
CSPGGYTF
TGCAGCCCAGGAGGCTACACCTTC
>NA|NA|TRBV30|TRBJ2-5
CAWSFRGSETQYF
TGTGCCTGGAGTTTCCGGGGGTCGGAGACCCAGTACTTC
>NA|TRBD2|TRBV28|TRBJ2-3
CATRTSGDDTQYF
TGTGCCACGAGGACTAGCGGGGATGATACGCAGTATTTT
>NA|TRBD1|TRBV4-1|TRBJ2-1
CASSQVPGQGYNEQFF
TGCGCCAGCAGCCAAGTTCCGGGACAGGGTTACAATGAGCAGTTCTTC
>once|TRBD1|TRBV6-6|TRBJ1-2
CASTGGSGYTF
TGTGCCAGCACAGGGGGATCTGGCTACACCTTC
>NA|NA|TRBV9|TRBJ1-1
CASSVDGTEAFF
TGTGCCAGCAGCGTAGATGGGACTGAAGCTTTCTTT
>NA|NA|TRBV6-4|TRBJ2-7
CARISESDEQYF
TGTGCCAGGATATCGGAAAGTGACGAGCAGTACTTC
>NA|TRBD1|TRBV19|TRBJ1-2
CASSRPTGNNYGYTF
TGTGCCAGTAGTCGCCCGACAGGGAATAACTATGGCTACACCTTC
>NA|TRBD1|TRBV6-1|TRBJ1-2
CASSTDRDYGYTF
TGTGCCAGCAGTACCGACAGGGACTATGGCTACACCTTC
>NA|TRBD2|TRBV7-8|TRBJ2-1
CASSLSGTLSYNEQFF
TGTGCCAGCAGCTTAAGCGGGACCCTCTCCTACAATGAGCAGTTCTTC
>NA|NA|TRBV7-9|TRBJ1-1
CASSFHSRAEAFF
TGTGCCAGCAGCTTTCACTCCCGGGCTGAAGCTTTCTTT
>NA|TRBD1|TRBV6-5|TRBJ1-4
CASTPGQGHEKLFF
TGTGCCAGCACCCCGGGACAGGGACACGAAAAACTGTTTTTT
>NA|NA|TRBV7-9|TRBJ2-5
CASSPGSRETQYF
TGTGCCAGCAGCCCTGGTAGCAGAGAGACCCAGTACTTC
>NA|NA|TRBV14|TRBJ1-6
CASSQGSSYNSPLHF
TGTGCCAGCAGCCAGGGGAGCTCCTATAATTCACCCCTCCACTTT
>NA|TRBD1|TRBV10-3|TRBJ2-1
CAIERAGGNEQFF
TGTGCCATCGAGAGGGCAGGGGGTAATGAGCAGTTCTTC
>NA|TRBD1|TRBV5-1|TRBJ1-6
CASSSMALDRDSPLHF
TGCGCCAGCAGCTCAATGGCCCTGGACAGGGATTCACCCCTCCACTTT
>once|NA|TRBV12-5|TRBJ1-1
CASGSLYSEAFF
TGTGCTAGTGGTTCCCTTTACTCTGAAGCTTTCTTT
>NA|NA|TRBV4-2|TRBJ2-6
CASSQALVEANVLTF
TGTGCCAGCAGCCAAGCTCTGGTGGAGGCCAACGTCCTGACTTTC
>few|TRBD1|TRBV19|TRBJ1-1
CASSIPGTGGTEAFF
TGTGCCAGTAGTATCCCCGGGACAGGGGGCACTGAAGCTTTCTTT
>NA|NA|TRBV6-1|TRBJ1-2
CASSEASGGGGYTF
TGTGCCAGCAGCGAAGCTTCCGGGGGCGGTGGCTACACCTTC
>NA|TRBD1|TRBV19|TRBJ2-5
CASSISPTGEETQYF
TGTGCCAGTAGTATATCCCCGACAGGGGAGGAGACCCAGTACTTC
>NA|NA|TRBV20-1|TRBJ2-3
CSALKTDTQYF
TGCAGTGCCCTCAAAACAGATACGCAGTATTTT
>NA|NA|TRBV2|TRBJ2-4
CASSELADIQYF
TGTGCCAGCAGTGAATTAGCGGACATTCAGTACTTC
>NA|NA|TRBV28|TRBJ1-2
CASRLSASGTRDGYTF
TGTGCCAGCAGGCTCTCGGCCTCCGGGACCCGGGATGGCTACACCTTC
>NA|TRBD1|TRBV6-1|TRBJ1-5
CASSDRGLGQPQHF
TGTGCCAGCAGTGACAGGGGGCTGGGTCAGCCCCAGCATTTT
>NA|TRBD2|TRBV5-1|TRBJ2-3
CASSLAVAGAGDTQYF
TGCGCCAGCAGCTTGGCGGTAGCGGGGGCAGGGGATACGCAGTATTTT
>few|NA|TRBV5-1|TRBJ2-2
CASSLDRSNTGELFF
TGCGCCAGCAGCTTGGACAGATCGAACACCGGGGAGCTGTTTTTT
>NA|TRBD2|TRBV5-1|TRBJ2-1
CASSLRSGATQGYNEQFF
TGCGCCAGCAGCTTGAGGAGCGGGGCCACTCAGGGATACAATGAGCAGTTCTTC
>NA|NA|TRBV30|TRBJ1-4
CAWSITPGEKLFF
TGTGCCTGGAGTATTACCCCGGGCGAAAAACTGTTTTTT
>NA|TRBD1|TRBV29-1|TRBJ2-1
CSIGPGQGSYNEQFF
TGCAGCATTGGACCGGGACAGGGGTCCTACAATGAGCAGTTCTTC
>NA|NA|TRBV5-1|TRBJ2-5
CASRGGGETQYF
TGCGCCAGCAGGGGGGGAGGAGAGACCCAGTACTTC
>once|NA|TRBV9|TRBJ1-3
CASSVGDFSGNTIYF
TGTGCCAGCAGCGTTGGGGACTTCTCTGGAAACACCATATATTTT
>NA|NA|TRBV15|TRBJ2-7
CATSRDLWGALGEQYF
TGTGCCACCAGCAGAGATCTATGGGGGGCGCTTGGGGAGCAGTACTTC
>NA|TRBD2|TRBV7-8|TRBJ2-5
CASSFDPGGGEGLVETQYF
TGTGCCAGCAGCTTCGACCCTGGGGGAGGGGAAGGTTTAGTAGAGACCCAGTACTTC
>NA|TRBD2|TRBV30|TRBJ2-5
CAYRLAGGRETQYF
TGTGCCTACAGACTAGCGGGGGGGCGGGAGACCCAGTACTTC
>NA|NA|TRBV30|TRBJ1-1
CAWSLHQGAFF
TGTGCCTGGAGTCTCCACCAGGGGGCTTTCTTT
>NA|NA|TRBV6-7|TRBJ2-1
CASSVPYPSSYNEQFF
TGTGCCAGCAGTGTACCTTATCCTAGCTCCTACAATGAGCAGTTCTTC
>NA|TRBD2|TRBV19|TRBJ2-4
CASGQLGGRGKNIQYF
TGTGCCAGTGGGCAGTTAGGTGGGAGGGGCAAAAACATTCAGTACTTC
>NA|TRBD2|TRBV7-8|TRBJ2-5
CASSLRAGAPEAQYF
TGTGCCAGCAGCTTAAGAGCGGGGGCCCCCGAGGCCCAGTACTTC
>NA|TRBD1|TRBV6-1|TRBJ2-1
CASKQQGVINEQFF
TGTGCCAGCAAACAACAGGGGGTAATCAATGAGCAGTTCTTC
>NA|NA|TRBV14|TRBJ1-1
CASSHLQKDTEAFF
TGTGCCAGCAGCCACCTACAAAAGGACACTGAAGCTTTCTTT
>few|NA|TRBV7-8|TRBJ1-1
CASSLDTEAFF
TGTGCCAGCAGCTTAGACACTGAAGCTTTCTTT
>NA|TRBD2|TRBV6-6|TRBJ2-5
CASSYSTSGGSQSYF
TGTGCCAGCAGTTACTCAACTAGCGGGGGGTCACAATCTTACTTC
>NA|NA|TRBV6-5|TRBJ1-1
CATRGDTEAFF
TGTGCCACCCGCGGTGACACTGAAGCTTTCTTT
>once|TRBD2|TRBV4-1|TRBJ2-5
CASSQDRGGYSGGAQETQYF
TGCGCCAGCAGCCAAGATCGGGGGGGATATAGCGGGGGGGCACAAGAGACCCAGTACTTC
>NA|NA|TRBV5-1|TRBJ1-4
CASSVGTVNEKLFF
TGCGCCAGCAGCGTCGGGACGGTGAATGAAAAACTGTTTTTT
>once|NA|TRBV5-4|TRBJ1-5
CASIEINNQPQHF
TGTGCCAGCATCGAAATTAATAATCAGCCCCAGCATTTT
>NA|NA|TRBV19|TRBJ2-7
CASMQGNEQYF
TGTGCCAGTATGCAGGGCAACGAGCAGTACTTC
>NA|NA|TRBV2|TRBJ2-1
CASRDVSSYNEQFF
TGTGCCAGCAGGGACGTCAGCTCCTACAATGAGCAGTTCTTC
>few|NA|TRBV5-1|TRBJ2-7
CASSLGEELYEQYF
TGCGCCAGCAGCTTGGGGGAGGAACTCTACGAGCAGTACTTC
>NA|NA|TRBV7-8|TRBJ2-1
CASSPPPGAYNEQFF
TGTGCCAGCAGCCCCCCCCCGGGGGCCTACAATGAGCAGTTCTTC